One sample yielded the 26 T cell receptor beta chains listed below, sequenced in a study of early T cells in non-severe SARS-CoV-2 infection. TCRdb itself ran the 5' RACE reads through MiXCR, one entry per CDR3 protein. Of 45,000 to 65,000 distinct CDR3 sequences listed, more than 9.5% are singletons. Material for sequencing was whole blood. All receptors come from an adult who was a healthcare worker with PCR-confirmed SARS-CoV-2 infection or an uninfected control (not recorded which).

J is TRBJ2-3 and V is TRBV28, with 7 bases matching TRBD2. This CDR3 has 16 amino acids. Germline loops: CDR1 MDHEN, CDR2 SYDVKM. V gave up 5 bases and J gave up 2 bases; unmatched junction bases: 10. This chain's CDR3 is CASSPTGLIATDTQYF. DNA for the CDR3: TGTGCCAGCAGTCCCACGGGACTAATCGCCACAGATACGCAGTATTTT.

Many counts were recorded for this clonotype. The chain combines TRBV18 with TRBJ2-7; the D gene is possibly TRBD2 (6 bases). The CDR3 totals 14 residues. Germline V gene lookup returns CDR1 KGHSH and CDR2 LQKENI. Trimming pared 3 bases from V and 7 bases from J, leaving 16 bases between. The CDR3 sequence is CASSPPEGLREQYF. The DNA for the CDR3 is TGTGCCAGCTCACCTCCGGAGGGGCTGCGGGAGCAGTACTTC. The full variable domain, its missing parts supplied by reference TRBV18 and TRBJ2-7, is NAGVMQNPRHLVRRRGQEARLRCSPMKGHSHVYWYRQLPEEGLKFMVYLQKENIIDESGMPKERFSAEFPKEGPSILRIQQVVRGDSAAYFCASSPPEGLREQYFGPGTRLTVT.

This clonotype was detected only a few times. The chain combines TRBV29-1 with TRBJ2-7; tentative D call: TRBD1 (6 bases). The ends were cut back, 6 bases at V and 1 base at J, with 10 bases in the middle. Germline V gives CDR1 SQVTM, CDR2 ANQGSEA. CDR3 length equals 12 residues. CDR3 nucleotide sequence: TGCAGCGTACAGGGTTCATCCTACGAGCAGTACTTC. It yields the protein CSVQGSSYEQYF.

This clonotype occurred a few times. The chain uses TRBV11-2 and TRBJ1-4, with D possibly TRBD1 on 5 matching bases. Trimming left V 7 bases short and J 6 bases short, with 12 bases between. This CDR3 is built from 13 residues. Per germline, CDR1 SGHAT and CDR2 FQNNGV. The CDR3 loop is CASNTGTDEKLFF. The DNA of the CDR3 is TGTGCCAGCAATACGGGGACCGATGAAAAACTGTTTTTT.

The chain has TRBV28 and TRBJ1-1, with D perhaps TRBD1 (6 bases). Between the trimmed V and J ends, which lost 2 bases and 3 bases, there was a span of 10 bases. Looked up from germline, CDR1 is MDHEN and CDR2 is SYDVKM. The CDR3 length is 14 residues. The CDR3 DNA reads as TGTGCCAGCAGTTTAGGGGGCGCCGACACTGAAGCTTTCTTT. This sequence encodes CASSLGGADTEAFF.

This clonotype appeared a few times. V is TRBV6-2 or TRBV6-3 and J is TRBJ2-3; D ambiguous. The CDR3 is made up of 16 amino acids. Deletions cut 4 bases from V and 2 bases from J, with 16 bases between. Germline lookup yields CDR1 MNHEY and CDR2 SVGEGT. The CDR3 nucleotides read TGTGCCAGCAGTTGGTCCCTAGAGACATCCACAGATACGCAGTATTTT. It codes for CASSWSLETSTDTQYF.

For the CDR3, the DNA is TGCAGCGTCCGGACAGGGAACACTGAAGCTTTCTTT. Translating it yields CSVRTGNTEAFF. The V and J genes are TRBV29-1 and TRBJ1-1, with 7 positions matching TRBD1. Germline CDR1 is SQVTM and CDR2 is ANQGSEA. Unmatched junction bases numbered 2, after V lost 6 bases and J lost 1 base. The CDR3 runs 12 residues.

This clonotype was recorded a few times. The chain couples TRBV5-5 to TRBJ2-3; D is possibly TRBD1 (5 bases). The CDR3 is made up of 15 amino acids. The V end lost 4 bases, the J end lost 0 bases, and 12 bases lay between the germline ends. Per germline, CDR1 SGHKS and CDR2 YYEKEE (reference sequence). The CDR3 sequence is CASSREQVSTDTQYF. DNA of the CDR3: TGTGCCAGCAGCCGAGAACAGGTCAGCACAGATACGCAGTATTTT.

This clonotype was detected ten times or more. The gene calls are TRBV12-3 or TRBV12-4 and TRBJ1-1; TRBD1 agrees at 12 bases. This CDR3 region has 16 residues. With V trimmed by 6 bases and J by 0 bases, 5 bases remained unmatched. The CDR3 region has the DNA TGTGCCAGCAGCCCCGGGACAGGGGGCCTGAACACTGAAGCTTTCTTT. This codes for CASSPGTGGLNTEAFF.

This clonotype appeared a few times. The chain has TRBV29-1 and TRBJ1-2; D perhaps matches TRBD1 (5 bases). Germline V CDR1 and CDR2: SQVTM, ANQGSEA. The V gene lost 6 bases and the J gene lost 6 bases, with 23 bases spanning the gap. The CDR3 has 15 residues. For the CDR3, the DNA is TGCAGCGTGGACGCGGGACGGCTAACCCGTCATGGCTACACCTTC. Translation gives CSVDAGRLTRHGYTF.

The chain joins TRBV11-2 to TRBJ2-7; D perhaps matches TRBD2 (5 bases). The germline V gene has CDR1 SGHAT and CDR2 FQNNGV. CDR3 length: 12 amino acids. The ends were cut back, 5 bases at V and 3 bases at J, with 8 bases in the middle. As DNA, the CDR3 is TGTGCCAGCAGCCCCCGGGGCTACGAGCAGTACTTC. Amino acid sequence: CASSPRGYEQYF.

This clonotype was seen a handful of times. Written as DNA, the CDR3 is TGCACTCTAGACGGGCCCAGCACAGATACGCAGTATTTT. The encoded protein is CTLDGPSTDTQYF. V and J are TRBV20-1 and TRBJ2-3; D remains unclear. Per germline, CDR1 DFQATT and CDR2 SNEGSKA (reference sequence). CDR3 length equals 13 residues.

Many counts were recorded for this clonotype. The rearrangement uses TRBV29-1 and TRBJ2-1; 7 bases agree with TRBD2. Germline trimming cut 5 bases from V and 7 bases from J; bases unmatched to any gene: 8. CDR1 and CDR2 from the germline V gene are SQVTM and ANQGSEA. The CDR3 is made up of 13 amino acids. This CDR3 is CSVSGGSGNEQFF. As DNA, the CDR3 is TGCAGCGTTTCCGGGGGGAGCGGGAATGAGCAGTTCTTC.

V is TRBV15 and J is TRBJ2-5; D is unresolved. The CDR3 spans 12 residues. In germline, CDR1 is LNHNV, CDR2 YYDKDF (reference sequence). Trimming cost V 8 bases and J 4 bases, with 11 bases left between them. The CDR3 DNA reads TGTGCCACCGGCGACAACTTAGAGACCCAGTACTTC. This translates into CATGDNLETQYF.

This clonotype was seen many times. The J gene is TRBJ1-1, the V gene TRBV5-6; D gene uncertain. Germline values: CDR1 SGHDT, CDR2 YYEEEE. The CDR3 loop spans 13 amino acids. Trimming shortened V by 0 bases and J by 6 bases, and 9 bases separated the two germline ends. CDR3 sequence (DNA): TGTGCCAGCAGCTTGGTCTGGGGTGCTGAAGCTTTCTTT. Amino acids: CASSLVWGAEAFF.

This clonotype showed up many times. The genes are TRBV5-1 and TRBJ2-3; D ambiguous. The V gene's germline CDR1 is SGHRS and CDR2 YFSETQ. The CDR3 runs 14 residues. Trimming pared 7 bases from V and 2 bases from J, leaving 14 bases between. DNA of the CDR3: TGCGCCAGCGCCAGGTTGACCCTCACAGATACGCAGTATTTT. Translated: CASARLTLTDTQYF.

This clonotype was picked up many times. The rearrangement uses TRBV12-3 or TRBV12-4 and TRBJ1-2; tentative D call: TRBD1 (6 bases). V was clipped by 4 bases and J by 5 bases, with 11 bases between them. This CDR3 region has 13 residues. The CDR3, as DNA: TGTGCCAGCAGTTCTCACAGGGAATATGGCTACACCTTC. Protein: CASSSHREYGYTF.

This chain links TRBV29-1 with TRBJ2-5; a weak D match, TRBD2 (5 bases). The CDR3 extends over 12 amino acids. Germline CDR1 and CDR2: SQVTM and ANQGSEA. Trimming removed 4 bases from V and 3 bases from J, with 9 bases in between. The CDR3 DNA is TGCAGCGTTGTTCTGGGAGAAGAGACCCAGTACTTC. Translation: CSVVLGEETQYF. Combining the CDR3 with reference TRBV29-1 and TRBJ2-5 gives the whole variable domain SAVISQKPSRDICQRGTSLTIQCQVDSQVTMMFWYRQQPGQSLTLIATANQGSEATYESGFVIDKFPISRPNLTFSTLTVSNMSPEDSSIYLCSVVLGEETQYFGPGTRLLVL.

Comments on this clonotype: A single base separates this from a much larger clone, so it may be a read error. J is TRBJ2-2 and V is TRBV5-6, with D maybe TRBD2 (7 bases). Germline V gene data show CDR1 as SGHDT and CDR2 as YYEEEE. The CDR3 runs to 15 residues. V lost 3 bases to trimming and J lost 6 bases, with 15 bases between them. The CDR3, as DNA: TGTGCCAGCAGCTGGGGCGGGGGCTTGGCCGGGGAGCTGTTTTTT. Protein product: CASSWGGGLAGELFF.

In this sample, this clonotype turned up many times. The chain joins TRBV29-1 to TRBJ1-5, with 7 bases aligning to TRBD1. The length of the CDR3 is 13 residues. With 5 bases clipped from V and 4 bases from J, the junction kept 5 bases outside the gene matches. Germline CDR1 SQVTM, CDR2 ANQGSEA. The CDR3 sequence: CSVRTGWNQPQHF. The CDR3 DNA sequence: TGCAGCGTTCGGACAGGATGGAATCAGCCCCAGCATTTT.

This clonotype showed up many times. The V gene is TRBV3-1, the J gene TRBJ2-4; TRBD2 might be the D (5 bases). CDR1 LGHDT and CDR2 YNNKEL come from the germline V gene (reference sequence). V lost 1 base, J lost 7 bases, and 11 bases lay in between. CDR3 size: 14 residues. This CDR3 reads CASSQGPGMNIQYF. In nucleotides, the CDR3 is TGTGCCAGCAGCCAAGGACCGGGAATGAACATTCAGTACTTC. The full variable domain, in which reference TRBV3-1 and TRBJ2-4 provide the parts outside the CDR3, is DTAVSQTPKYLVTQMGNDKSIKCEQNLGHDTMYWYKQDSKKFLKIMFSYNNKELIINETVPNRFSPKSPDKAHLNLHINSLELGDSAVYFCASSQGPGMNIQYFGAGTRLSVL.

This clonotype was seen a handful of times. The CDR3 DNA reads as TGTGCCAGCAGCCCTCAGACTAGCGGGGAGGAGACCCAGTACTTC. This gives the protein CASSPQTSGEETQYF. The V gene is TRBV3-1, the J gene TRBJ2-5, with TRBD2 matching over 11 bases. The germline gives CDR1 LGHDT, CDR2 YNNKEL (reference sequence). The ends lost 4 bases at V and 5 bases at J; junction bases unmatched: 6. The CDR3 covers 15 residues.

This chain links TRBV5-4 with TRBJ2-7; 15 nucleotides line up with TRBD2. Unmatched junction bases numbered 9, after V lost 2 bases and J lost 3 bases. The V gene's germline CDR1 is SGHNT and CDR2 YYREEE (reference sequence). This CDR3 is built from 18 residues. In DNA form, the CDR3 reads TGTGCCAGCAGCTTTTCCGGACTAGCGGGGGGGCCTAACTACGAGCAGTACTTC. Translation gives CASSFSGLAGGPNYEQYF.

A few counts support this clonotype. The gene calls are TRBV12-5 and TRBJ1-1; the D gene is possibly TRBD1 (5 bases). The CDR3 totals 18 residues. V lost 5 bases to trimming and J lost 0 bases, with 22 bases between them. Germline lookup yields CDR1 LGHNT and CDR2 FRNRAP. CDR3 sequence: CASGPPGPVPFLNTEAFF. The CDR3 DNA reads as TGTGCTAGTGGTCCTCCGGGGCCCGTCCCTTTTTTGAACACTGAAGCTTTCTTT.

This clonotype has only a few counts. The V gene is TRBV7-2, the J gene TRBJ2-1; maybe TRBD1 (6 bases). V shed 6 bases and J shed 5 bases, with 11 bases lying between them. Per the germline V gene, CDR1 is SGHTA and CDR2 is FQGNSA. CDR3 length: 13 residues. CDR3: CASRVGTNNEQFF. Written as DNA, the CDR3 is TGTGCCAGCAGAGTAGGGACAAACAATGAGCAGTTCTTC. The complete variable domain, with remaining parts taken from reference TRBV7-2 and TRBJ2-1, reads GAGVSQSPSNKVTEKGKDVELRCDPISGHTALYWYRQSLGQGLEFLIYFQGNSAPDKSGLPSDRFSAERTGGSVSTLTIQRTQQEDSAVYLCASRVGTNNEQFFGPGTRLTVL.

This clonotype came up many times. The chain is built from TRBV4-2 and TRBJ2-5; D uncertain. CDR3 size: 14 residues. Germline V gives CDR1 LGHNA, CDR2 YNFKEQ. The germline V and J ends were trimmed by 3 bases and 5 bases, with 13 bases remaining between them. The CDR3 DNA is TGTGCCAGCAGCCATCCTCGATCCGGGGAGACCCAGTACTTC. The encoded protein is CASSHPRSGETQYF.